This paragraph reports one T cell receptor beta chain. It has no known antigen specificity. No qualities accompany the bases; no much larger clone lies one base away. RNA was extracted with the RNeasy kit and roughly 0.45 to 1 ug was reverse transcribed using random hexamers. The immunoSEQ multiplex PCR assay, which covers 54 Vbeta and 13 Jbeta segments, was used to amplify TCR beta CDR3 regions. PCR amplification bias was corrected using a synthetic template baseline for primer optimization and computational correction. On the authors' methods: Reads were annotated to V, D and J genes per IMGT and analyzed with immunoSEQ Analyzer, keeping only productive sequences. Clonality was calculated as one minus the Shannon entropy normalized by log2 of the number of productive unique sequences. For each patient and control, public and private clones were evaluated within the 100 most prevalent clones. Clones were defined as Susac-specific when absent from the healthy and MS cohorts, from over a thousand published viral clones and from other ImmuneACCESS disease sequences. TCRdb reanalyzed the raw reads on its own, using fastp at Q25 for trimming and MiXCR for clone calling, and kept in-frame beta chains. Identical CDR3 proteins give one entry, which carries the most common genes and DNA. The authors' filters were not applied to this entry. The sample includes approximately 200,000 distinct CDR3 sequences, with approximately 90% observed a single time. The ten largest clones take up about 0.12% of the sample.

The data are from a study of CD8 T cells in Susac syndrome (dated by TCRdb to about 2019). About the study as a whole: The study used repertoire sequencing to test whether antigen drove CD8+ T cell activation and differentiation in Susac syndrome. The study compared CD8+ T cell repertoire clonality among around 11 healthy donors, roughly 14 Susac syndrome patients and 15 multiple sclerosis patients. Overall results and qualifications from the work: The number of individuals in the TCR sequencing and HLA analysis was acknowledged as relatively small.

The CDR3 measures 14 amino acids from cysteine to phenylalanine. Left in the record is the CDR3 DNA by itself, 42 bases read in frame from the first base. V and J are truncated by 7 bases and 0 bases respectively, leaving an intervening sequence of 12 bases. The germline V gene (reference sequence) yields LNHDA for CDR1 and SQIVND for CDR2. High-throughput TCR beta sequencing profiled peripheral blood CD8+ and CD4+ T cells from healthy donors, Susac syndrome patients and multiple sclerosis patients. Multiple sclerosis controls were treatment-naive patients with stable or active relapsing-remitting disease fulfilling revised McDonald criteria. Bulk CD8+ and CD4+ T cells were purified by magnetic negative isolation, while CD8+ TEMRA cells were enriched using FACS. Blood was drawn into EDTA tubes, processed within 24 hours, and PBMCs were isolated by density gradient centrifugation. PBMCs intended for TCR sequencing were frozen in liquid nitrogen and were later thawed in a 37 degrees C water bath. A purity of at least 90% was achieved for sorted or isolated CD4+, CD8+ and CD8+ TEMRA cells.

The receptor's source is a human donor with multiple sclerosis. What was sequenced was CD8+ T cells from PBMCs. The chain is assembled from TRBV19 and TRBJ1-1; too little of a D gene remains to name it. DNA sequence: TGTGCCAGTACCGAAACTCTACTGAACACTGAAGCTTTCTTT. It codes for CASTETLLNTEAFF.